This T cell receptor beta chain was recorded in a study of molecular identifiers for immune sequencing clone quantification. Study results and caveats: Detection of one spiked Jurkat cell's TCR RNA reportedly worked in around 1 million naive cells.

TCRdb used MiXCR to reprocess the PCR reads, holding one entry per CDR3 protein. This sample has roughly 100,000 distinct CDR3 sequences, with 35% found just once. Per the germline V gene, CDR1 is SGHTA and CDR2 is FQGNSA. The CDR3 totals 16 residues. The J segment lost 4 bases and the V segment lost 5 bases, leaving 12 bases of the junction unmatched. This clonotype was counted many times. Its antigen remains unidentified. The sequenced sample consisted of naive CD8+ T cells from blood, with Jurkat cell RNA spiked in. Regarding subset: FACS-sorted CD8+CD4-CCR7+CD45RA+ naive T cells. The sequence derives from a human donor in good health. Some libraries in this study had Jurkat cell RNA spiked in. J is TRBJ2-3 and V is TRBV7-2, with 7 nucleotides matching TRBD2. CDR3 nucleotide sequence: TGTGCCAGCAGCGAAGCAAGTCTGGGGAGGGCAGATACGCAGTATTTT. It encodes CASSEASLGRADTQYF.